This passage covers 27 T cell receptor beta chains from one sample sequenced in a study of CD8 T cells in ankylosing spondylitis. TCRdb analysed the 5' RACE reads with MiXCR anew, one entry per CDR3 protein. The sample holds about 64,000 distinct CDR3 sequences; more than 5.5% are singletons and the top ten take under 6%. Input material: synovial fluid, either unsorted or a sorted T cell fraction (not recorded which). The receptors were sampled from a male donor with ankylosing spondylitis.

This clonotype was seen many times. V usage is TRBV7-9 and J usage is TRBJ1-2; 7 positions match TRBD1. V gave up 1 base and J gave up 0 bases; unmatched junction bases: 5. CDR1 and CDR2 from the germline V gene are SEHNR and FQNEAQ (reference sequence). This CDR3 is built from 16 residues. The CDR3: CASSLERQGANYGYTF. In DNA, the CDR3 is TGTGCCAGCAGCTTAGAAAGACAGGGAGCTAACTATGGCTACACCTTC.

The gene calls are TRBV5-4 and TRBJ2-1; 7 bases are shared with TRBD1. V dropped 4 bases and J dropped 6; count of bases not matched to a gene: 13. This CDR3 is 16 amino acids long. CDR1 and CDR2 from the germline V gene are SGHNT and YYREEE (reference sequence). In DNA form, the CDR3 reads TGTGCCAGCAGCGTGTTCCCCCTCACAGGGGTCAATGAGCAGTTCTTC. Translating gives CASSVFPLTGVNEQFF.

The CDR3 is CASSVGPSGEETQYF. Written as DNA, the CDR3 is TGTGCCAGCAGCGTAGGGCCTAGCGGGGAAGAGACCCAGTACTTC. The chain couples TRBV7-2 to TRBJ2-5, with 9 positions matching TRBD2. From germline, CDR1 is SGHTA and CDR2 FQGNSA. The CDR3 has 15 residues. The J segment lost 3 bases and the V segment lost 5 bases, leaving 7 bases of the junction unmatched.

This clonotype showed up many times. The V gene is TRBV5-1, the J gene TRBJ2-6; tentative D call: TRBD2 (6 bases). Trimming stripped 4 bases from V and 0 bases from J, with 14 bases between. The CDR3 loop spans 17 amino acids. Germline V gives CDR1 SGHRS, CDR2 YFSETQ. The CDR3 DNA reads as TGCGCCAGCAGCCTAGCCGGGGGAACCTCTGGGGCCAACGTCCTGACTTTC. Protein product: CASSLAGGTSGANVLTF.

This clonotype was seen repeatedly, ten times or more. J is TRBJ2-1 and V is TRBV7-8, with 12 nucleotides matching TRBD2. With 7 bases clipped from V and 10 bases from J, the junction kept 5 bases outside the gene matches. Germline V gene lookup returns CDR1 SGHVS and CDR2 FQNEAQ. This CDR3 spans 13 amino acids. The CDR3 nucleotides are TGTGCCAGCACCCAAGGACTAGCGGGAGAGCAGTTCTTC. It encodes CASTQGLAGEQFF.

This chain connects TRBV20-1 to TRBJ1-2, with D perhaps matching TRBD1 (6 bases). V lost 0 bases and J lost 7, with 12 bases in between. Germline CDR1 reads DFQATT; CDR2 reads SNEGSKA (reference sequence). The CDR3 covers 13 residues. The CDR3 coding sequence is TGCAGTGCTAGAGAGGGGGGGGGCTCTGGCTACACCTTC. Its translation: CSAREGGGSGYTF.

This clonotype showed up many times. J is TRBJ1-2 and V is TRBV20-1; the D is unclear. From germline, CDR1 is DFQATT and CDR2 SNEGSKA (reference sequence). V gave up 2 bases and J gave up 4 bases, with 14 bases separating them. There are 14 residues in the CDR3. The CDR3 protein is CSARRRGGFYGYTF. CDR3 coding DNA: TGCAGTGCTAGACGGAGAGGAGGGTTCTATGGCTACACCTTC.

This clonotype came up many times. The chain combines TRBV3-1 with TRBJ1-1; D unclear. CDR3 length: 13 residues. Germline V lookup: CDR1 LGHDT, CDR2 YNNKEL (reference sequence). The V gene lost 4 bases and the J gene lost 1 base, with 7 bases spanning the gap. Written as DNA, the CDR3 is TGTGCCAGCAGCCCGACGGGGAACACTGAAGCTTTCTTT. Its translation: CASSPTGNTEAFF.

This clonotype occurred many times. V and J are TRBV4-1 and TRBJ2-1; D is ambiguous. The length of the CDR3 is 15 residues. Trimming removed 1 base at V and 6 bases at J, with 13 bases between. Germline CDR1 is MGHRA and CDR2 is YSYEKL. CDR3 loop: CASSQGQLGRNEQFF. The CDR3 DNA reads TGCGCCAGCAGCCAAGGACAATTAGGCCGCAATGAGCAGTTCTTC.

This clonotype was counted between two and nine times. The chain has TRBV10-3 and TRBJ2-2; no firm D call. Per the germline V gene, CDR1 is ENHRY and CDR2 is SYGVKD. The CDR3 is made up of 15 amino acids. The V end was cut by 3 bases, the J end by 0 bases, with 8 bases between. The CDR3 spells CAISEPRANTGELFF. Written as DNA, the CDR3 is TGTGCCATCAGTGAACCCCGTGCGAACACCGGGGAGCTGTTTTTT.

This clonotype was recorded at least ten times. The V gene is TRBV5-1, the J gene TRBJ2-2; the D gene is possibly TRBD2 (5 bases). In germline, CDR1 is SGHRS, CDR2 YFSETQ. Trimming pared 3 bases from V and 4 bases from J, leaving 13 bases between. This CDR3 region has 15 residues. CDR3 amino acids: CASSSPSLGTGELFF. The DNA for the CDR3 is TGCGCCAGCAGCTCCCCTAGCTTGGGCACCGGGGAGCTGTTTTTT.

This clonotype has at least ten counts. The V and J genes are TRBV5-1 and TRBJ2-7, with 7 bases that match TRBD1. The junction had 12 bases not matched to a gene; V was cut back by 6 bases and J by 3 bases. Germline V lookup: CDR1 SGHRS, CDR2 YFSETQ. This CDR3 is built from 15 residues. CDR3 DNA: TGCGCCAGCACTCCCGTTGAACAGGGGCTCTACGAGCAGTACTTC. Its protein is CASTPVEQGLYEQYF. The variable domain in full, with the rest retrieved from reference TRBV5-1 and TRBJ2-7, is KAGVTQTPRYLIKTRGQQVTLSCSPISGHRSVSWYQQTPGQGLQFLFEYFSETQRNKGNFPGRFSGRQFSNSRSEMNVSTLELGDSALYLCASTPVEQGLYEQYFGPGTRLTVT.

In its sample, this clonotype was seen many times. The chain recombines TRBV20-1 with TRBJ2-5; 9 bases are shared with TRBD2. Germline CDR1 and CDR2: DFQATT and SNEGSKA (reference sequence). With V trimmed by 0 bases and J by 0 bases, 8 bases remained unmatched. The CDR3 contains 17 residues. The CDR3 nucleotides read TGCAGTGCTAGAGATGAAGGGCTAGCGGGGTACCAAGAGACCCAGTACTTC. It encodes CSARDEGLAGYQETQYF.

This clonotype was counted ten times or more. The chain recombines TRBV20-1 with TRBJ2-2; the D call may be TRBD1 or TRBD2 (6 bases each). V dropped 5 bases and J dropped 6 bases, with 16 bases sitting between them. The germline CDR1 and CDR2 sequences are DFQATT and SNEGSKA (reference sequence). The CDR3 totals 14 residues. This CDR3 is CSAGPYREAGELFF. The CDR3, as DNA: TGCAGTGCTGGACCTTACAGGGAGGCCGGGGAGCTGTTTTTT.

This clonotype has at least ten counts. The rearrangement links TRBV2 to TRBJ2-1; a possible D gene is TRBD1 (8 bases). This CDR3 region has 15 residues. From germline, CDR1 is SNHLY and CDR2 FYNNEI. The germline V and J ends were trimmed by 8 bases and 4 bases, with 18 bases remaining between them. The CDR3 region is CASEPDRGGYNEQFF. Here the CDR3 DNA reads TGTGCCAGCGAACCCGACAGGGGAGGGTACAATGAGCAGTTCTTC.

This clonotype came up many times. This chain uses TRBV27 with TRBJ2-7; the D is unclear. Looked up from germline, CDR1 is MNHEY and CDR2 is SMNVEV (reference sequence). The CDR3 has 15 residues. The V gene lost 2 bases and the J gene lost 3 bases, with 14 bases spanning the gap. This CDR3 reads CASSLLGQPNYEQYF. CDR3 DNA sequence: TGTGCCAGCAGTTTACTAGGCCAGCCTAACTACGAGCAGTACTTC.

CDR3 nucleotide sequence: TGTGCCAGCGCGCTCACAGGGAAATACGGGGAGCTGTTTTTT. Translated: CASALTGKYGELFF. V usage is TRBV6-2 or TRBV6-3 and J usage is TRBJ2-2; possibly TRBD1 for D (6 bases). V was pared by 8 bases and J by 7 bases, with 17 bases between. CDR1 MNHEY and CDR2 SVGEGT come from the germline V gene. There are 14 residues in the CDR3.

This clonotype has ten or more counts. J is TRBJ1-4 and V is TRBV29-1; D possibly corresponds to TRBD1 (6 bases). V gave up 7 bases and J gave up 6 bases, with 18 bases separating them. Germline V gives CDR1 SQVTM, CDR2 ANQGSEA. The CDR3 length is 14 residues. The CDR3 is CSAEGGAGHEKLFF. In nucleotides, the CDR3 is TGCAGCGCCGAGGGGGGGGCAGGCCATGAAAAACTGTTTTTT.

The chain carries TRBV7-9 and TRBJ2-7, with D hard to call. From germline, CDR1 is SEHNR and CDR2 FQNEAQ (reference sequence). This CDR3 contains 13 residues. Trimming pared 5 bases from V and 1 base from J, leaving 9 bases between. CDR3 sequence (DNA): TGTGCCAGCAGCCCCAGCAGATCCTACGAGCAGTACTTC. It translates to CASSPSRSYEQYF.

The V call is TRBV5-1, the J call TRBJ2-1; D is perhaps TRBD2 (6 bases). Trimming removed 3 bases at V and 10 bases at J, with 14 bases between. The CDR3 runs 13 residues. Germline V gene data show CDR1 as SGHRS and CDR2 as YFSETQ. The CDR3 loop is CASSWGVVMEQFF. The CDR3 DNA sequence: TGCGCCAGCAGCTGGGGGGTGGTTATGGAGCAGTTCTTC.

This clonotype has just a few counts. V gene TRBV18 combines with J gene TRBJ1-3, with no clear D. With 5 bases removed from V and 0 bases from J, the gap between germline ends came to 11 bases. CDR3 length: 15 amino acids. The germline V gene has CDR1 KGHSH and CDR2 LQKENI. The CDR3 loop is CASSFDSSSGNTIYF. CDR3 DNA: TGTGCCAGCTCATTCGACTCAAGCTCTGGAAACACCATATATTTT.

The sample holds a few counts of this clonotype. The chain has TRBV18 and TRBJ2-1; D gene uncertain. Trimming took off 0 bases at V and 0 bases at J, with 3 bases between the two ends. Germline V gene lookup returns CDR1 KGHSH and CDR2 LQKENI. This CDR3 contains 14 residues. Here the CDR3 DNA reads TGTGCCAGCTCACCACCGGTCTCCTACAATGAGCAGTTCTTC. Its translation: CASSPPVSYNEQFF.

The chain uses TRBV30 and TRBJ2-7; the D call may be TRBD1 or TRBD2 (5 bases each). Germline CDR1 is GTSNPN and CDR2 is SVGIG (reference sequence). The CDR3 is made up of 13 amino acids. V lost 4 bases, J lost 3 bases, and 13 bases lay in between. CDR3 protein: CAWNRDLGYEQYF. The CDR3 DNA follows: TGTGCCTGGAACCGGGACCTCGGCTACGAGCAGTACTTC.

This clonotype was seen many times. The V call is TRBV20-1, the J call TRBJ2-3; D is perhaps TRBD1 (6 bases). The length of the CDR3 is 14 residues. Germline values: CDR1 DFQATT, CDR2 SNEGSKA (reference sequence). The V end was cut by 4 bases, the J end by 3 bases, with 14 bases between. The CDR3 nucleotides are TGCAGTGCTACTACAGGGAGTTTTACAGATACGCAGTATTTT. This gives the protein CSATTGSFTDTQYF.

The chain uses TRBV9 and TRBJ2-1, with D perhaps given as TRBD1 or TRBD2 (5 bases each). The V end lost 2 bases, the J end lost 6 bases, and 15 bases lay between the germline ends. The germline CDR1 and CDR2 sequences are SGDLS and YYNGEE. The CDR3 is 15 amino acids. CDR3 sequence (DNA): TGTGCCAGCAGCGTTTTCGGGGAAGGGGCCAATGAGCAGTTCTTC. Amino acids: CASSVFGEGANEQFF.

This clonotype was detected ten times or more. The chain's CDR3 is CASTGQGRAEAFF. The CDR3 bases are TGTGCCAGCACCGGACAGGGAAGAGCTGAAGCTTTCTTT. This chain uses TRBV6-2 or TRBV6-3 with TRBJ1-1, with 8 bases aligning to TRBD1. J was trimmed by 6 bases and V by 7 bases; bases with no gene match: 7. Germline V gene data show CDR1 as MNHEY and CDR2 as SVGEGT. The CDR3 consists of 13 residues.

This rearrangement joins TRBV12-3 or TRBV12-4 to TRBJ2-2; the D gene is possibly TRBD1 (5 bases). V dropped 6 bases and J dropped 2 bases, with 16 bases sitting between them. The CDR3 runs to 16 residues. The CDR3 region has the DNA TGTGCCAGCAGCTATCAGGGATCTAGAAACACCGGGGAGCTGTTTTTT. Residues: CASSYQGSRNTGELFF.